Listed below are T cell receptor beta chains from one sample, sequenced in a study of beta chain features in type 1 diabetes. Data came from immunoSEQ multiplex PCR; TCRdb stores just in-frame clones and leaves some out. The sample carries 150,000 to 180,000 clones, roughly 8% recorded once. The sequencing sample was made of central memory CD4+ T cells from blood. These receptors all come from a young man in good health. Each CDR3 is given with its conserved first and last residue. D genes are given only for firm matches. The listing skips clone size in some rows; elsewhere it reads once, few, many or a size class.

j_gene: TRBJ1-2
d_gene: TRBD1
abundance: few
v_gene: TRBV14
CDR3nt: TGTGCCAGCAGCCAAACCGCAGGGGGCCGGGGCTACACCTTC
CDR3aa: CASSQTAGGRGYTF

j_gene: TRBJ1-2
d_gene: .
abundance: few
v_gene: TRBV29-1
CDR3nt: TGCAGCGTCGGAAAAGGGGCTGGCTACACCTTC
CDR3aa: CSVGKGAGYTF

j_gene: TRBJ2-1
d_gene: TRBD2
abundance: many
v_gene: TRBV7-2
CDR3nt: TGTGCCAGCAGCGTAAGGGGGGTGGTAGCGGGAGGAGAGCAGTTCTTC
CDR3aa: CASSVRGVVAGGEQFF

j_gene: TRBJ1-1
d_gene: .
abundance: .
v_gene: TRBV28
CDR3nt: TGTGCCAGCAGATGGTCGGGTGGCGGGGTCACTGAAGCTTTCTTT
CDR3aa: CASRWSGGGVTEAFF

j_gene: TRBJ1-4
d_gene: TRBD1
abundance: many
v_gene: TRBV7-2
CDR3nt: TGTGCCAGCAGTCAGGACAGGGCAAATGAAAAACTGTTTTTT
CDR3aa: CASSQDRANEKLFF

j_gene: TRBJ2-1
d_gene: .
abundance: few
v_gene: TRBV5-1
CDR3nt: TGCGCCAGCAGCTTGGGGGACTTAGGCAATGAGCAGTTCTTC
CDR3aa: CASSLGDLGNEQFF

j_gene: TRBJ1-2
d_gene: .
abundance: .
v_gene: TRBV28
CDR3nt: TGTGCCAGCAGTCCAATAAACTACTACTATGGCTACACCTTC
CDR3aa: CASSPINYYYGYTF

j_gene: TRBJ2-3
d_gene: .
abundance: once
v_gene: TRBV9
CDR3nt: TGTGCCAGCAGCCCTCGACTAGGCACAGATACGCAGTATTTT
CDR3aa: CASSPRLGTDTQYF

j_gene: TRBJ2-5
d_gene: .
abundance: .
v_gene: TRBV7-2
CDR3nt: TGTGCCAGCAGCTTAGAAAGCAGGGTCTCCTTCCAAGAGACCCAGTACTTC
CDR3aa: CASSLESRVSFQETQYF

j_gene: TRBJ2-3
d_gene: .
abundance: .
v_gene: TRBV6-5
CDR3nt: TGTGCCACCAAAGGGGGAGGGACAGATACGCAGTATTTT
CDR3aa: CATKGGGTDTQYF

j_gene: TRBJ2-7
d_gene: TRBD1
abundance: many
v_gene: TRBV9
CDR3nt: TGTGCCAGCAGCGTAGGACCTGACAGGGACTACGAGCAGTACTTC
CDR3aa: CASSVGPDRDYEQYF

j_gene: TRBJ2-5
d_gene: .
abundance: many
v_gene: TRBV29-1
CDR3nt: TGCAGCGTTGAGACTGCGGTCGGGGAGACCCAGTACTTC
CDR3aa: CSVETAVGETQYF

j_gene: TRBJ2-5
d_gene: .
abundance: .
v_gene: TRBV5-1
CDR3nt: TGCGCCAGCAGCTTGGGGACGGCGGGGGCCCAAGAGACCCAGTACTTC
CDR3aa: CASSLGTAGAQETQYF

j_gene: TRBJ1-5
d_gene: TRBD1
abundance: .
v_gene: TRBV19
CDR3nt: TGTGCCAGCACCCAGCCAGGGGGAGTGAGAAAGCCCCAGCATTTT
CDR3aa: CASTQPGGVRKPQHF

j_gene: TRBJ2-7
d_gene: .
abundance: few
v_gene: TRBV5-1
CDR3nt: TGCGCCAGCAGCTTAGGTGCTAGCGCTACCTACGAGCAGTACTTC
CDR3aa: CASSLGASATYEQYF

j_gene: TRBJ1-1
d_gene: .
abundance: few
v_gene: TRBV28
CDR3nt: TGTGCCAGCAGTCTTCTGCGGAACACTGAAGCTTTCTTT
CDR3aa: CASSLLRNTEAFF

j_gene: TRBJ1-1
d_gene: .
abundance: few
v_gene: TRBV15
CDR3nt: TGTGCCACCAGCAGAGGTACAGTGAACACTGAAGCTTTCTTT
CDR3aa: CATSRGTVNTEAFF

j_gene: TRBJ2-1
d_gene: TRBD2
abundance: .
v_gene: TRBV4-2
CDR3nt: TGTGCCAGCAGCCAACTCGTTTCTAGCGGGAACGACAATGAGCAGTTCTTC
CDR3aa: CASSQLVSSGNDNEQFF

j_gene: TRBJ1-4
d_gene: TRBD1
abundance: .
v_gene: TRBV30
CDR3nt: TGTGCCTGGGGACCTGGACAGGCTGAAAAACTGTTTTTT
CDR3aa: CAWGPGQAEKLFF

j_gene: TRBJ1-2
d_gene: .
abundance: few
v_gene: TRBV7-2
CDR3nt: TGTGCCAGCAGCGTTCGGGACAACTCTCATGGCTACACCTTC
CDR3aa: CASSVRDNSHGYTF

j_gene: TRBJ2-7
d_gene: TRBD1
abundance: .
v_gene: TRBV27
CDR3nt: TGTGCCAGCAGTTTCCACTCCAGGGGGCCCACCGCCTACGAGCAGTACTTC
CDR3aa: CASSFHSRGPTAYEQYF

j_gene: TRBJ2-2
d_gene: TRBD1
abundance: .
v_gene: TRBV7-8
CDR3nt: TGTGCCAGCAGCCCCGGGACAGGGATGTCCGGGGAGCTGTTTTTT
CDR3aa: CASSPGTGMSGELFF